Presented here are 4 T cell receptor beta chains from one specimen sequenced in a study of T-cell memory formation after mild COVID-19. MiXCR, run by TCRdb on the 5' RACE reads, gives a single entry per CDR3 protein. The table has 120,000 to 150,000 distinct CDR3 sequences, under 25% seen once. Sequencing was done on a sample of PBMCs or a T cell subset sorted from them (not recorded which). The source is an adult woman who had mild COVID-19 (a few samples of this study predate the infection). Cell type and time point are not known.

This clonotype occurred a few times. The gene calls are TRBV3-1 and TRBJ1-2, with D possibly being TRBD1 (6 bases). Germline V CDR1 and CDR2: LGHDT, YNNKEL (reference sequence). The CDR3 length is 15 residues. V was cut by 4 bases and J by 3 bases, with 15 bases left in between. The CDR3: CASSLPGATYYGYTF. The CDR3 nucleotides are TGTGCCAGCAGCCTCCCAGGGGCGACATACTATGGCTACACCTTC.

The chain carries TRBV7-2 and TRBJ2-3; the D gene is possibly TRBD2 (5 bases). Trimming left V 5 bases short and J 2 bases short, with 11 bases between. The CDR3 runs 14 residues. CDR1 is SGHTA and CDR2 is FQGNSA in the germline V gene. CDR3 bases: TGTGCCAGCAGCCCTGTAGCGACCACAGATACGCAGTATTTT. This translates into CASSPVATTDTQYF.

A few counts support this clonotype. The chain uses TRBV7-9 and TRBJ2-7, with D unresolved. Trimming removed 1 base at V and 2 bases at J, with 9 bases between. This CDR3 is built from 14 residues. Germline V gene sequence: CDR1 SEHNR, CDR2 FQNEAQ (reference sequence). The CDR3 here is CASSLEGSAYEQYF. Here the CDR3 DNA reads TGTGCCAGCAGCTTAGAGGGTTCCGCCTACGAGCAGTACTTC.

This clonotype was seen more than once but under ten times. Mismatch with germline at one junction end may stem from a read error. V and J are TRBV20-1 and TRBJ1-2; 7 positions agree with TRBD1. The CDR3 contains 13 residues. Germline loops: CDR1 DFQATT, CDR2 SNEGSKA (reference sequence). The DNA of the CDR3 is TGCAGTGCTGGAGACAGGGTTAGCTATGGCTACACCTTC. This sequence encodes CSAGDRVSYGYTF.